These T cell receptor beta chains were read from a single sample in a study of T-cell reconstitution after alpha-beta-depleted transplantation in children. MiXCR, run by TCRdb on the PCR reads, gives a single entry per CDR3 protein. The sample holds about 980,000 distinct CDR3 sequences, less than 30% seen once. Sequences were derived from PBMCs, mostly from graft donor cells, sampled 360 days after TCRalphabeta/CD19-depleted stem cell transplant. All receptors come from a boy under three years old who had a stem cell transplant for SCID, so the T cells may come from the graft donor. The CDR3 runs from the conserved cysteine through the conserved F or W. The order of the fields is J gene, D gene, V gene, clone size, CDR3 protein, CDR3 DNA. D genes are given only for firm matches. Rows give clone size only sometimes, using once, few, many, or a class for an expanded clone.

>TRBJ1-1|TRBD1|TRBV18|few
CASSQTGSNMNTEAFF
TGTGCCAGCTCACAGACAGGGTCTAATATGAACACTGAAGCTTTCTTT
>TRBJ2-3|TRBD1|TRBV20-1|.
CSARTGGKSDTQYF
TGCAGTGCCAGAACAGGGGGGAAGTCAGATACGCAGTATTTT
>TRBJ1-2|.|TRBV29-1|few
CSVEQGVVYGYTF
TGCAGCGTTGAACAGGGCGTCGTCTATGGCTACACCTTC
>TRBJ2-5|.|TRBV20-1|.
CSAFPGGWDETQYF
TGCAGTGCCTTTCCTGGAGGGTGGGACGAGACCCAGTACTTC
>TRBJ2-3|.|TRBV7-2|many
CASSLGIKMWDTQYF
TGTGCCAGCAGCTTAGGGATAAAAATGTGGGATACGCAGTATTTT
>TRBJ2-6|TRBD1|TRBV20-1|.
CSAPGTGGPGANVLTF
TGCAGTGCTCCCGGGACAGGGGGCCCTGGGGCCAACGTCCTGACTTTC
>TRBJ2-1|TRBD2|TRBV5-1|.
CASSSLAGGLSEQFF
TGCGCCAGCAGTTCCCTAGCGGGGGGGCTTAGTGAGCAGTTCTTC
>TRBJ2-2|.|TRBV4-3|.
CASSQDGNSYTGELFF
TGCGCCAGCAGCCAAGATGGGAACAGTTACACCGGGGAGCTGTTTTTT
>TRBJ2-2|TRBD1|TRBV9|.
CASEGGAKGGELFF
TGTGCCAGCGAAGGGGGCGCGAAAGGCGGGGAGCTGTTTTTT
>TRBJ2-7|TRBD2|TRBV12-3/TRBV12-4|.
CASSPGTSGDISYEQYF
TGTGCCAGCAGCCCCGGGACTAGCGGGGATATCTCCTACGAGCAGTACTTC
>TRBJ2-5|.|TRBV20-1|.
CSVTAGGLQETQYF
TGCAGTGTAACCGCGGGTGGGCTCCAAGAGACCCAGTACTTC
>TRBJ1-6|.|TRBV2|.
CASSEDGHYNSPLHF
TGTGCCAGCAGTGAAGACGGCCACTATAATTCACCCCTCCACTTT
>TRBJ1-2|TRBD1|TRBV5-1|.
CASSRTGGESYGYTF
TGCGCCAGCAGCAGAACAGGGGGCGAGAGCTATGGCTACACCTTC
>TRBJ2-2|.|TRBV12-3/TRBV12-4|few
CASSFSSTLGELFF
TGTGCCAGCAGTTTCTCTAGTACTCTCGGGGAGCTGTTTTTT
>TRBJ2-3|.|TRBV28|many
CASSSRRGRGTDTQYF
TGTGCCAGCAGTTCCAGGCGGGGGCGGGGCACAGATACGCAGTATTTT
>TRBJ2-5|.|TRBV6-1|.
CASSEEFIGADLQETQYF
TGTGCCAGCAGTGAAGAGTTCATCGGTGCGGACCTCCAAGAGACCCAGTACTTC
>TRBJ2-3|TRBD1|TRBV5-1|.
CASSIDRVGNTQYF
TGCGCCAGCAGCATCGACAGGGTAGGGAATACGCAGTATTTT
>TRBJ2-3|TRBD1|TRBV27|.
CASSFSTGGLTDTQYF
TGTGCCAGCAGTTTTTCAACAGGGGGCCTTACAGATACGCAGTATTTT
>TRBJ1-1|TRBD1|TRBV12-3/TRBV12-4|.
CASTIGGTGGTEAFF
TGTGCCAGCACCATTGGGGGGACAGGTGGCACTGAAGCTTTCTTT
>TRBJ2-5|.|TRBV7-9|many
CASSFGIQETQYF
TGTGCCAGCAGCTTCGGGATCCAAGAGACCCAGTACTTC
>TRBJ2-3|TRBD1|TRBV6-1|.
CASLGRDRGQNTQYF
TGTGCCAGCCTGGGTAGGGACAGGGGGCAAAATACGCAGTATTTT
>TRBJ2-3|.|TRBV12-3/TRBV12-4|.
CASSLVGPTQYF
TGTGCCAGCAGTTTGGTCGGACCTACGCAGTATTTT
>TRBJ2-1|TRBD1|TRBV5-1|many
CASSLGTGGYNEQFF
TGTGCCAGCAGTTTGGGAACAGGGGGGTATAATGAGCAGTTCTTC
>TRBJ1-1|.|TRBV20-1|few
CSASPRVWNTEAFF
TGCAGTGCTAGTCCCCGGGTTTGGAACACTGAAGCTTTCTTT
>TRBJ2-3|.|TRBV20-1|many
CSAREGTPSTDTQYF
TGCAGTGCTAGAGAAGGGACCCCTAGCACAGATACGCAGTATTTT
>TRBJ2-1|TRBD2|TRBV19|.
CASSIQRGNEQFF
TGTGCCAGTAGTATACAGCGGGGCAATGAGCAGTTCTTC
>TRBJ2-2|TRBD1|TRBV7-2|.
CASSERTGSGELFF
TGTGCCAGCAGCGAGCGGACAGGGTCCGGGGAGCTGTTTTTT